The 22 T cell receptor beta chains listed next were all sequenced from one sample in a study of T cell responses to AZD1222 COVID-19 vaccine. Data came from immunoSEQ multiplex PCR; TCRdb stores just in-frame clones and leaves some out. The table shows about 120,000 clones, with approximately 90% occurring only once. The source was peripheral blood, collected 28 days after the second AZD1222 dose. These receptors all stem from an adult who received the AZD1222 COVID-19 vaccine.

This clone was counted a single time. This chain connects TRBV4-3 to TRBJ1-1; no reliable D call. V was cut by 5 bases and J by 4 bases, with 17 bases left in between. This CDR3 comprises 15 residues. Germline CDR1 is LGHNA and CDR2 is YSLEER. In nucleotides, the CDR3 is TGCGCCAGCAGCTCAATGGCATTCGGGGTCACTGAAGCTTTCTTT. It codes for CASSSMAFGVTEAFF.

Only one count was recorded for this clone. J is TRBJ2-3 and V is TRBV2, with TRBD2 matching 13 bases. Trimming cost V 0 bases and J 7 bases; bases outside gene matches: 1. CDR1 is SNHLY and CDR2 is FYNNEI in the germline V gene. The CDR3 is 15 amino acids. CDR3 in DNA: TGTGCCAGCAGTGAAGCGGGACTAGCGGGGAATACGCAGTATTTT. It is translated as CASSEAGLAGNTQYF.

The chain joins TRBV27 to TRBJ1-1, with 10 nucleotides matching TRBD1. The V segment lost 6 bases and the J segment 4 bases; nucleotides outside the gene matches: 5. From germline, CDR1 is MNHEY and CDR2 SMNVEV (reference sequence). The CDR3 spans 14 residues. The CDR3 reads CASSLDRGLTEAFF. The CDR3 region has the DNA TGTGCCAGCAGCTTAGACAGGGGGCTCACTGAAGCTTTCTTT.

V gene TRBV5-1 combines with J gene TRBJ2-5, with unresolved D. V gave up 3 bases and J gave up 5 bases, with 14 bases separating them. Germline CDR1 and CDR2: SGHRS and YFSETQ. The CDR3 runs 14 residues. The CDR3 is CASSYGRREETQYF. The CDR3, as DNA: TGCGCCAGCAGCTACGGGCGGCGTGAGGAGACCCAGTACTTC.

The J gene is TRBJ2-4, the V gene TRBV14; D possibly corresponds to TRBD1 (6 bases). The V gene's germline CDR1 is SGHDN and CDR2 FVKESK. This CDR3 has 16 residues. V lost 3 bases, J lost 0 bases, and 12 bases lay in between. CDR3 loop: CASSHNRDLAKNIQYF. The CDR3 DNA follows: TGTGCCAGCAGCCACAACAGGGACCTAGCCAAAAACATTCAGTACTTC.

The chain recombines TRBV27 with TRBJ2-1; possibly TRBD2 for D (7 bases). CDR1 and CDR2 (germline): MNHEY, SMNVEV (reference sequence). CDR3 length equals 15 residues. Between the trimmed V and J ends, which lost 5 bases and 3 bases, there was a span of 14 bases. The CDR3 nucleotides read TGTGCCAGCAGTGGGAGGGGGGGACACTACAATGAGCAGTTCTTC. This encodes CASSGRGGHYNEQFF.

The CDR3 DNA reads TGTGCCAGCAGTGAACGACGGTGGGACACCGGGGAGCTGTTTTTT. Its translation is CASSERRWDTGELFF. The rearrangement joins TRBV6-1 to TRBJ2-2, with no clear D. V gave up 2 bases and J gave up 3 bases, with 10 bases separating them. The CDR3 extends over 15 amino acids. Looked up from germline, CDR1 is MNHNS and CDR2 is SASEGT.

This clone was observed once. This chain links TRBV24-1 with TRBJ1-1; D remains ambiguous. Germline lookup yields CDR1 KGHDR and CDR2 SFDVKD. The germline V and J ends were trimmed by 0 bases and 1 base, with 2 bases remaining between them. The CDR3 loop spans 13 amino acids. CDR3 in DNA: TGTGCCACCAGTGATTTGCAGAACACTGAAGCTTTCTTT. Amino acid sequence: CATSDLQNTEAFF.

The gene calls are TRBV3-1 (or the pseudogene TRBV3-2) and TRBJ2-7; 11 nucleotides agree with TRBD1. Per the germline V gene, CDR1 is LGHDT and CDR2 is YNNKEL (reference sequence). The CDR3 has 15 residues. J was trimmed by 4 bases and V by 5 bases; bases with no gene match: 7. The CDR3, as DNA: TGTGCCAGCAGCGGCCGGACAGGGGGCCGGTACGAGCAGTACTTC. Its translation is CASSGRTGGRYEQYF.

The V call is TRBV4-1, the J call TRBJ1-4; the D gene is possibly TRBD1 (6 bases). This CDR3 is built from 12 residues. Between the trimmed V and J ends, which lost 0 bases and 14 bases, there was a span of 10 bases. The germline V gene encodes CDR1 MGHRA and CDR2 YSYEKL. The CDR3 nucleotides are TGCGCCAGCAGCCAAGAGATGGGACACCTGTTTTTT. Protein product: CASSQEMGHLFF.

The chain is built from TRBV3-1 (or the pseudogene TRBV3-2) and TRBJ1-3, with D perhaps matching TRBD1 (6 bases). The CDR3 has 15 residues. Between the trimmed V and J ends, which lost 2 bases and 0 bases, there was a span of 8 bases. Germline CDR1 and CDR2: LGHDT and YNNKEL (reference sequence). The CDR3 loop is CASSQRTASGNTIYF. The CDR3, as DNA: TGTGCCAGCAGCCAAAGGACAGCCTCTGGAAACACCATATATTTT.

The chain recombines TRBV28 with TRBJ1-4; 7 bases are a match to TRBD1. The CDR3 totals 14 residues. The V gene end was trimmed by 7 bases and the J gene end by 5 bases; junction bases not matched to a gene: 7. Looked up from germline, CDR1 is MDHEN and CDR2 is SYDVKM. In DNA form, the CDR3 reads TGTGCCAGCATCCCGGGCAGGGGGAATGAAAAACTGTTTTTT. This codes for CASIPGRGNEKLFF.

This chain uses TRBV2 with TRBJ2-2; D gene unclear. V was cut by 6 bases and J by 5 bases, with 10 bases left in between. Germline CDR1 SNHLY, CDR2 FYNNEI. The CDR3 sequence is 13 residues long. Here the CDR3 reads CASRATETGELFF. The CDR3 region has the DNA TGTGCCAGCAGGGCGACTGAGACCGGGGAGCTGTTTTTT.

The genes are TRBV6-2 or TRBV6-3 and TRBJ2-3, with 7 nucleotides matching TRBD2. The CDR3 has 16 amino acids. The ends lost 2 bases at V and 4 bases at J; junction bases unmatched: 9. The germline gives CDR1 MNHEY, CDR2 SVGEGT. The CDR3 is CASSYGAGDRADTQYF. CDR3 sequence (DNA): TGTGCCAGCAGTTACGGCGCGGGGGATCGGGCAGATACGCAGTATTTT.

The chain links TRBV3-1 (or the pseudogene TRBV3-2) to TRBJ2-7, with TRBD2 as a possible D gene (7 bases). Germline assignment: CDR1 LGHDT and CDR2 YNNKEL (reference sequence). The CDR3 contains 15 residues. Trimming cost V 2 bases and J 1 base, with 12 bases left between them. The CDR3 here is CASSQLRGASYEQYF. The CDR3 bases are TGTGCCAGCAGCCAATTACGGGGGGCATCCTACGAGCAGTACTTC.

This chain connects TRBV13 to TRBJ1-1; possible D gene TRBD1, 5 bases. Trimming took 3 bases from V and 4 from J, leaving 9 bases between them. The CDR3 totals 13 residues. Germline V gives CDR1 PRHDT, CDR2 FYEKMQ (reference sequence). The CDR3 bases are TGTGCCAGCAGCTTTTCGGGGGTCACTGAAGCTTTCTTT. Amino acids: CASSFSGVTEAFF. Together with reference TRBV13 and TRBJ1-1, the CDR3 gives the full variable domain: AAGVIQSPRHLIKEKRETATLKCYPIPRHDTVYWYQQGPGQDPQFLISFYEKMQSDKGSIPDRFSAQQFSDYHSELNMSSLELGDSALYFCASSFSGVTEAFFGQGTRLTVV.

The CDR3 here is CASSLVGGQGPEKLFF. The CDR3 DNA is TGCGCCAGCAGCTTGGTTGGGGGACAGGGGCCGGAAAAACTGTTTTTT. V is TRBV5-1 and J is TRBJ1-4; 10 positions match TRBD1. The CDR3 runs to 16 residues. With V trimmed by 0 bases and J by 8 bases, 7 bases remained unmatched. Germline V CDR1 and CDR2: SGHRS, YFSETQ.

Written as DNA, the CDR3 is TGTGCCAGCGAGCGGGGACGCTACACCTTC. This gives the protein CASERGRYTF. V usage is TRBV2 and J usage is TRBJ1-2, with D possibly TRBD1 on 5 matching bases. Germline lookup yields CDR1 SNHLY and CDR2 FYNNEI. The CDR3 is 10 amino acids. V gave up 8 bases and J gave up 9 bases, with 10 bases separating them. Supplemented by reference TRBV2 and TRBJ1-2, the full variable domain reads EPEVTQTPSHQVTQMGQEVILRCVPISNHLYFYWYRQILGQKVEFLVSFYNNEISEKSEIFDDQFSVERPDGSNFTLKIRSTKLEDSAMYFCASERGRYTFGSGTRLTVV.

V usage is TRBV11-3 and J usage is TRBJ2-5; no firm D call. Germline V gene data show CDR1 as SGHNT and CDR2 as YENEEA. This CDR3 comprises 11 residues. Between the trimmed V and J ends, which lost 7 bases and 5 bases, there was a span of 8 bases. CDR3 region: CASTPGETQYF. CDR3 bases: TGTGCCAGCACCCCTGGGGAGACCCAGTACTTC.

The sample holds one count of this clone. V and J are TRBV2 and TRBJ2-3; D call uncertain. The CDR3 length is 13 residues. V was clipped by 6 bases and J by 8 bases, with 15 bases between them. Germline V gene lookup returns CDR1 SNHLY and CDR2 FYNNEI. The CDR3 DNA reads as TGTGCCAGCAGCCCCCCCGACTTACCTACGCAGTATTTT. This encodes CASSPPDLPTQYF.

This clone appeared a single time. At one end, the junction sequence differs from germline, possibly due to a read error. The gene calls are TRBV5-1 and TRBJ2-3; 10 positions agree with TRBD2. The CDR3 length is 17 residues. Germline values: CDR1 SGHRS, CDR2 YFSETQ. The CDR3 bases are TGCGCCAGCAGTTTGGCTCGGAGCGGGGGGGCGTCAGATACGCAGTATTTT. Its protein product is CASSLARSGGASDTQYF.

The chain is built from TRBV7-2 and TRBJ2-7; D may correspond to TRBD1 or TRBD2 (5 bases each). The germline CDR1 and CDR2 sequences are SGHTA and FQGNSA. V gave up 4 bases and J gave up 3 bases, with 10 bases separating them. The CDR3 runs 13 residues. The chain's CDR3 is CASSWGTGYEQYF. The DNA for the CDR3 is TGTGCCAGCAGCTGGGGGACGGGCTACGAGCAGTACTTC.